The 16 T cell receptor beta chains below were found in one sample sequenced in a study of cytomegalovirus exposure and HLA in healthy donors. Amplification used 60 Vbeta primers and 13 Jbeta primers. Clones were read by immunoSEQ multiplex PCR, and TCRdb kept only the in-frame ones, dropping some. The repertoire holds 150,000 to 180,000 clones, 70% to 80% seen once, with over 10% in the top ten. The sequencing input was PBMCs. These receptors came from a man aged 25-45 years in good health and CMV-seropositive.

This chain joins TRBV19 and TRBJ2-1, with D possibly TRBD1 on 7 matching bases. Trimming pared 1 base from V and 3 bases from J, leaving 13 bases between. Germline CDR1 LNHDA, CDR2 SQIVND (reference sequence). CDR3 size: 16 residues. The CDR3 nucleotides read TGTGCCAGTAGTATAGGGGCAGGGGGACTCTACAATGAGCAGTTCTTC. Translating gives CASSIGAGGLYNEQFF.

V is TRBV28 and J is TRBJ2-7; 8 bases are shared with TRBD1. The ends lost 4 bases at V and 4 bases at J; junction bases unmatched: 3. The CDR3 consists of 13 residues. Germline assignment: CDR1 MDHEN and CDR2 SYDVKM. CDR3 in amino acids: CASSWTGSYEQYF. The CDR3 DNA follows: TGTGCCAGCAGTTGGACAGGGAGTTACGAGCAGTACTTC.

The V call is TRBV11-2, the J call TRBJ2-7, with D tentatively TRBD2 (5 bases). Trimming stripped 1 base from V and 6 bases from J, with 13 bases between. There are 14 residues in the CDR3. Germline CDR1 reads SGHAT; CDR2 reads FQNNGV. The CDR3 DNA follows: TGTGCCAGCAGCTTAGGTGGACTCCGGGGCGAGCAGTACTTC. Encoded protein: CASSLGGLRGEQYF.

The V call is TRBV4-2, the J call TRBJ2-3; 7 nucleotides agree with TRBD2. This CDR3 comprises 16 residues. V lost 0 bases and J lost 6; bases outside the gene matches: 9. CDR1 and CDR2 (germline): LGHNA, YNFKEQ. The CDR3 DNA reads TGTGCCAGCAGCCAAGAGGGGAGGCGGGAGACGGATACGCAGTATTTT. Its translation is CASSQEGRRETDTQYF.

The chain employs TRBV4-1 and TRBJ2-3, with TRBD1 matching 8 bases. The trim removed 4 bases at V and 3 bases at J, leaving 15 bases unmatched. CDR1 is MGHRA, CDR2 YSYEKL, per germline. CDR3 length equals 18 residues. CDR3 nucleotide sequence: TGCGCCAGCAGCCTAAAAGCCCCCGACAGGGGATTAACAGATACGCAGTATTTT. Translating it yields CASSLKAPDRGLTDTQYF.

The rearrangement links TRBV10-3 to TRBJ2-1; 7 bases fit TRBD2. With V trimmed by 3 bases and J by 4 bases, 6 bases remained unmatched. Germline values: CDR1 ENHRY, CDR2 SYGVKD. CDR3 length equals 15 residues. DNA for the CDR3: TGTGCCATCAGTGACAGGCTAGCGGATTACAATGAGCAGTTCTTC. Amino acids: CAISDRLADYNEQFF.

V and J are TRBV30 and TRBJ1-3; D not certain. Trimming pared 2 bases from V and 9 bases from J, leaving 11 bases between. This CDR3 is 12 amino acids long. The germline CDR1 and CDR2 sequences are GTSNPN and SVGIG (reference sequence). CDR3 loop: CAWSPGEGTIYF. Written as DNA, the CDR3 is TGTGCCTGGAGTCCGGGCGAGGGCACCATATATTTT.

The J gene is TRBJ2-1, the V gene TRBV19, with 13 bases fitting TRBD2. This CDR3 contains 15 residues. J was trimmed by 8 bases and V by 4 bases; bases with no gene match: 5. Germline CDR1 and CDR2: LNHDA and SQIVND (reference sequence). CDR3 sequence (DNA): TGTGCCAGTAGTAGAGGACTAGCGGGAGACGATGAGCAGTTCTTC. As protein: CASSRGLAGDDEQFF.

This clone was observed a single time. CDR3 sequence reads: CASSYSNAGGSETQYF. The CDR3 nucleotides are TGTGCCAGCAGTTACTCGAACGCGGGAGGAAGTGAGACCCAGTACTTC. The chain employs TRBV6-5 and TRBJ2-5, with 8 bases aligning to TRBD2. The CDR3 runs 16 residues. V gave up 0 bases and J gave up 5 bases; unmatched junction bases: 8. Germline values: CDR1 MNHEY, CDR2 SVGAGI.

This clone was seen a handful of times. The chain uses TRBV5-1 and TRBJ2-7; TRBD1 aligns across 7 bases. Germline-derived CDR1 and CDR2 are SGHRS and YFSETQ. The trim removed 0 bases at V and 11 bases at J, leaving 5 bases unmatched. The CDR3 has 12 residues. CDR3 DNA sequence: TGCGCCAGCAGCTTGGGACAGGGCCTAAAGTACTTC. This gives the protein CASSLGQGLKYF. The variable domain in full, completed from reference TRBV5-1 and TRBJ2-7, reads KAGVTQTPRYLIKTRGQQVTLSCSPISGHRSVSWYQQTPGQGLQFLFEYFSETQRNKGNFPGRFSGRQFSNSRSEMNVSTLELGDSALYLCASSLGQGLKYFGPGTRLTVT.

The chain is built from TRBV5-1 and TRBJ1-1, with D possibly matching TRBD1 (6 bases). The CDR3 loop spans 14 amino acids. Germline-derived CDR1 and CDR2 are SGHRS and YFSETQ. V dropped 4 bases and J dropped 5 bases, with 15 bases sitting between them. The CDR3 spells CASSQGSSGTEAFF. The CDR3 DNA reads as TGCGCCAGCAGCCAGGGGTCCAGTGGTACTGAAGCTTTCTTT.

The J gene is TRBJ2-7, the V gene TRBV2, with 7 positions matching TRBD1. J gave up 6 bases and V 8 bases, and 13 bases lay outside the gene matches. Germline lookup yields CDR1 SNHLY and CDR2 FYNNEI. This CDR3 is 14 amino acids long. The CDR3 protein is CASQFRQGVGEQYF. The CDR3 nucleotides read TGTGCCAGCCAGTTTAGACAGGGAGTCGGCGAGCAGTACTTC.

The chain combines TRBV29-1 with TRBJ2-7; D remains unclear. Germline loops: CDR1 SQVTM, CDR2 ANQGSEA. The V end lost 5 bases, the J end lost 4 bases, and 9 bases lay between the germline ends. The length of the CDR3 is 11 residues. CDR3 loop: CSVFFEYEQYF. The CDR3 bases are TGCAGCGTTTTTTTCGAGTACGAGCAGTACTTC.

CDR3 residues: CAISDSGRETQYF. DNA for the CDR3: TGTGCCATCAGTGATTCGGGTAGGGAGACCCAGTACTTC. The chain combines TRBV10-3 with TRBJ2-5; D is undetermined. CDR1 is ENHRY, CDR2 SYGVKD, per germline. CDR3 size: 13 residues. Trimming removed 3 bases from V and 5 bases from J, with 10 bases in between.

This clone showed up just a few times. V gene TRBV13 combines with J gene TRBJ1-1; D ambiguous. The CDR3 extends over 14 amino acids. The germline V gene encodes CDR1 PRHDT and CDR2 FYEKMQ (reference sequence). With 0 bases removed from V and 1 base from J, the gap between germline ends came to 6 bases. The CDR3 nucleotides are TGTGCCAGCAGCTTAGGTCCGGGGAACACTGAAGCTTTCTTT. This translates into CASSLGPGNTEAFF.

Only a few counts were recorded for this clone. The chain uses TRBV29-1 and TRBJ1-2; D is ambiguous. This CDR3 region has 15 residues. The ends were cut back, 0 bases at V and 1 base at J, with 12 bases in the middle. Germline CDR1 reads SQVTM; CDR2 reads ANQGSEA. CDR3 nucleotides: TGCAGCGTTGAAGATCGAGAGGCGGGTAACTATGGCTACACCTTC. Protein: CSVEDREAGNYGYTF.